This TCR beta chain was recovered during a study of blood T cell repertoires in COVID-19. Study context: Sample material is recorded as cDNA or gDNA derived from T cells, B-cell-depleted T cells, or PBMCs.

CDR1 and CDR2 (germline): GTSNPN, SVGIG (reference sequence). The CDR3 is made up of 15 amino acids. V dropped 3 bases and J dropped 4 bases, with 18 bases sitting between them. Enrolled during active infection, Seattle patients were then followed longitudinally. Per the original data handling: Amplifying reference gene primers gave estimates of nucleated cell counts. Clones were sequenced by immunoSEQ multiplex PCR, and TCRdb holds only the in-frame ones, with some missing. V, J and clone size are taken as reported in that table, and D and trimming were inferred from the DNA itself. The data hold some 270,000 clones, with around 89% observed a single time.

Source material: peripheral blood. The clonotype comes from a woman aged 55-75 years with COVID-19, enrolled during active disease. V usage is TRBV30 and J usage is TRBJ1-1, with D perhaps TRBD1 (6 bases). The CDR3 DNA follows: TGTGCCTGGAGGTATTTACAGGGCGTCGGCACTGAAGCTTTCTTT. Protein product: CAWRYLQGVGTEAFF.